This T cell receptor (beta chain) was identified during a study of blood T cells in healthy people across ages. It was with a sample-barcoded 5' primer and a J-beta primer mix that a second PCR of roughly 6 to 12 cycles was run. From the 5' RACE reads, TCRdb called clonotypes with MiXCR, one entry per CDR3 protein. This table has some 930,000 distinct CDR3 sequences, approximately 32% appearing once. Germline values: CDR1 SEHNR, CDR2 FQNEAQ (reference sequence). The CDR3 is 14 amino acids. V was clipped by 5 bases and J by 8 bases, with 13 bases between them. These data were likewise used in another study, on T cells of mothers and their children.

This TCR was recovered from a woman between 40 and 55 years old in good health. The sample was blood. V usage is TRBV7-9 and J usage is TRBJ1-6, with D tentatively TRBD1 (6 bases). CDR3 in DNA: TGTGCCAGCAGCCGGGGGGGGGCCGATTCACCCCTCCACTTT. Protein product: CASSRGGADSPLHF.